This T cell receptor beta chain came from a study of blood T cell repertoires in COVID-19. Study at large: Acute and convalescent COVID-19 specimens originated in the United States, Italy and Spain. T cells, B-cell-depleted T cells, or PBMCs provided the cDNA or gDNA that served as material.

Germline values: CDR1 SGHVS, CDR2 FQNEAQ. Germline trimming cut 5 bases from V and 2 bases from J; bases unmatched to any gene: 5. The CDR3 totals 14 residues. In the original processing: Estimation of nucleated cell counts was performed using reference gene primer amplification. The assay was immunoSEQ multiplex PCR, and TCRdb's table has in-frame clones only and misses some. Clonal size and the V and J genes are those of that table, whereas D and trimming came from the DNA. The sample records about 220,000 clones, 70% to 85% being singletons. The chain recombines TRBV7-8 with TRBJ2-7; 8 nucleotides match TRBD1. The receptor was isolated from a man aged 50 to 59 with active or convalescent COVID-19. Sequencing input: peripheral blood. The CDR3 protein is CASSRDRPPYEQYV. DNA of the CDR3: TGTGCCAGCAGCCGGGACAGGCCTCCCTACGAGCAGTACGTC.